This paragraph covers one T cell receptor beta chain sequence. These data originate in a study of blood T cells in healthy people across ages. Study details: With template switching, about one barcoded beta molecule was captured per two T cells.

There are 14 residues in the CDR3. Germline V gene sequence: CDR1 MGHDK, CDR2 SYGVNS. V was cut by 3 bases and J by 10 bases, with 13 bases left in between. The use of a sample-barcoded 5' primer and a J-beta primer mix characterized a second PCR of 7 to 11 cycles. Each sample provided no less than 2.5 million CDR3-containing paired-end reads. Using its own MiXCR run on the 5' RACE reads, TCRdb lists one record per CDR3 protein. The table has about 1.8 million distinct CDR3 sequences, 49% seen once; the top ten hold 2.1%. Every donor contributed roughly 10 milliliters of peripheral blood by blood draw. Researchers report isolating at least 6.5 million PBMCs per sample.

This clonotype originated in a woman aged 40 to 50 in good health. The sample was blood. This rearrangement joins TRBV25-1 to TRBJ1-6; the D gene is possibly TRBD1 (5 bases). CDR3 bases: TGTGCCAGCAGTGATGGGACGGACGTATCACCCCTCCACTTT. Its protein is CASSDGTDVSPLHF.